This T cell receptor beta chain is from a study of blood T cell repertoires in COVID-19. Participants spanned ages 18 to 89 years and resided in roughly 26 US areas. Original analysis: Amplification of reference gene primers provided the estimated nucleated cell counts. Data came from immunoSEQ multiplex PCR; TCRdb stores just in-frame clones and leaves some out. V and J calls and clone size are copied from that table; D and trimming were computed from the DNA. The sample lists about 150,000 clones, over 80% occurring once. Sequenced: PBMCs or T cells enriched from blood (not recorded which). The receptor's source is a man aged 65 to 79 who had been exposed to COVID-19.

The CDR3 DNA sequence: TGTGCCAGCAGCCTCGCCGGGACTAGCGAGACCGGGGAGCTGTTTTTT. Translated: CASSLAGTSETGELFF. V gene TRBV3-1 (or the pseudogene TRBV3-2) combines with J gene TRBJ2-2, with 10 bases fitting TRBD2. V shed 4 bases and J 5 bases; nucleotides not matched to a gene: 7. Looked up from germline, CDR1 is LGHDT and CDR2 is YNNKEL (reference sequence). CDR3 size: 16 residues.